This T cell receptor (beta chain) emerged from a study of blood T cell repertoires in COVID-19. Study-level information: T cells, B-cell-depleted T cells, or PBMCs supplied cDNA or gDNA.

V was trimmed by 4 bases and J by 4 bases, leaving 14 bases between them. CDR3 length equals 14 residues. The germline CDR1 and CDR2 sequences are SGHNT and YYREEE (reference sequence). Seattle cases were enrolled at active infection and followed longitudinally. Per the authors' pipeline: Reference gene primer amplification in the assay estimated nucleated cell counts. Libraries were prepared by immunoSEQ multiplex PCR; TCRdb keeps only in-frame clonotypes and omits some of them. From that table come the V and J calls and clone size; the DNA was used to work out D and trimming. The sample holds roughly 380,000 clones, about 88% seen once.

Source material: peripheral blood. This chain connects TRBV5-4 to TRBJ2-5, with D possibly being TRBD1 (5 bases). The sequence was obtained from a woman aged 40 to 50 with COVID-19, enrolled during active disease. The CDR3 DNA is TGTGCCAGCAGCGGCAGGGTTGTCGGAGAGACCCAGTACTTC. The encoded protein is CASSGRVVGETQYF.